This T cell receptor beta chain stems from a study of cytomegalovirus exposure and HLA in healthy donors (dated 2017 in TCRdb). About the study as a whole: An earlier analysis of 587 of the donors reported 250 to 300 Gb of sequence data and roughly 100 million unique TCR beta sequences from about 179 million T cells. An early release covering more than 500 HLA-typed donors comprised roughly 300 gigabases of sequencing data and 85 million to 100 million unique TCR sequences. Among the roughly 400 genotyped donors, roughly 80% belonged to the genetic ancestry cluster associated with self-reported Caucasian donors. The study was designed to test whether signatures of past pathogen exposure could be identified by cataloging public T cell receptors. The study used immunosequencing to profile the T cell repertoires of some 600 subjects and linked those repertoires to cytomegalovirus serostatus. A separate validation cohort of approximately 130 different subjects was used in addition to the roughly 670-subject first cohort. The study combined high-throughput TCR immunosequencing, statistical association of individual TCRs with disease status, and machine learning to predict cytomegalovirus infection status. In a later analysis, previously published TCR beta repertoires from about 640 donors were re-analyzed and high-resolution HLA genotyping was added so that TCR occurrence patterns could be studied. The later analysis used no new phenotypic data to find candidate immune exposures, relying instead on TCR beta sequences and their occurrence across donors. An earlier analysis of some 500 of the donors applied high-throughput TCR beta sequencing to assess whether each TCR beta V gene segment acted as functional or pseudogenic. Donor age, sex, ethnicity and CMV serostatus were compiled together with the repertoire data. A later genetic analysis used genome-wide SNP genotypes for about three fifths of the 666 donors, treating that subset as a discovery cohort. All discovery cohort repertoires had been generated using a single sequencing platform. Class I and class II HLA loci were covered by the typing at four-digit resolution. Typing coverage varied by locus: roughly 629-640 donors for A, B, C, DRB1 and DQB1; approximately 520 for DQA1; 600 to 610 for DPA1; approximately 470 for DPB1. A few DR-DQ haplotypes were treated as single units for association and clustering because of strong linkage in the cohort. On average, roughly 250,000 unique TCR beta nucleotide sequences were sequenced per donor among some 430 genotyped donors of the cohort, with roughly 19% of those sequences being non-productive.

Library creation used the immunoSEQ multiplex PCR assay. The multiplex PCR relied on a mix of 60 forward primers for TCR Vbeta segments and 13 reverse primers for TCR Jbeta segments. A multiplex PCR assay on genomic DNA amplified the CDR3 region of rearranged TCR beta genes. The amplified TCR beta libraries were sequenced on the Illumina HiSeq System as 87-base-pair reads. For the original study's pipeline: A later analysis counted some 80 million unique TCR beta chains across the 666 repertoires, and 10 million to 12 million of these chains were shared by at least two donors. To remove PCR and sequencing errors, raw reads were error-corrected and collapsed into unique sequences using a nearest-neighbor algorithm that merged closely related sequences. V, D and J gene segments were assigned by aligning CDR3 sequences to IMGT reference sequences. For a sequence to be retained, a match of at least six nucleotides was required to both a V gene segment and a J gene segment. A rearrangement counted as productive if the CDR3 had no stop codons and remained in frame with V and J, and every other rearrangement counted as non-productive. CDR3 was defined by IMGT convention, running from the second conserved V-encoded cysteine to the conserved J-encoded phenylalanine. The earlier analysis of 500 to 600 of the donors excluded sequences that lacked an unambiguous match to a single V gene segment. An earlier analysis of 587 of the donors called V segments functional above 56.7% productive rearrangements and segregating when the between-donor standard deviation exceeded 5%. A statistical classification framework was built to diagnose cytomegalovirus status from the catalog of TCR beta chain sequences. V and J gene assignment, in a later analysis, came from comparing TCR nucleotide sequences with IMGT/GENE-DB human TR gene sequences. The TCRdist pipeline was used in a later analysis to assign CDR3 sequences and most-parsimonious VDJ recombination scenarios. A later analysis defined each TCR beta chain by its CDR3 amino acid sequence plus V-gene family, and excluded reads lacking a unique V-gene family. To address suspected cross-contamination and a sequencing artifact, a later analysis removed roughly 580 highly shared, low-generation-probability nucleotide sequences. In a later analysis, a clonal expansion index was calculated for each public chain from normalized within-repertoire ranks of inferred template counts. In a later analysis, generation probabilities were computed with a VDJ recombination model fitted to out-of-frame rearrangements, and the resulting probabilities were checked against IGoR. Hypergeometric tests were used in a later analysis to score TCR-TCR, TCR-HLA and TCR-CMV co-occurrence, with a repertoire-size bias correction applied to the TCR pairs. In a later analysis, false discovery rates were estimated by permuting HLA or CMV assignments 20 times. In a later analysis, co-occurring TCRs were grouped using DBSCAN, with TCRdist sequence similarity added in when clustering inside HLA-allele-positive subsets. Repertoires with fewer than 30,000 or more than 120,000 public chains were left out of co-occurrence clustering, as were about 5 repertoires with anomalous nucleotide sharing. TCRdb obtained this table from immuneACCESS and retained in-frame rearrangements with V and J assigned. These tables miss some clones; where compared with another copy, unresolved V genes account for less than half of the shortfall, and the remainder is unexplained. Clone size and V and J calls were adopted from that table, with D and trimming inferred from the DNA. The sample's own table lists 40,000 to 60,000 clones. The ten largest make up 2% to 2.5% of the sample.

Findings and caveats that apply to the study as a whole: In this cohort, only TCR beta chains were sequenced, and detectable features were limited by the absence of alpha or paired-chain data. According to a later analysis, parvovirus B19, influenza, CMV and Epstein-Barr virus appeared linked to several top co-occurrence clusters. A group of highly shared sequence variants was considered likely to be a technical artifact of the sequencing pipeline. A total of 164 TCR beta chains were listed by the study as associated with cytomegalovirus. Immune exposure information for the cohort was limited to CMV serostatus. A further reported finding was that TCR beta sequences accurately predicted the HLA-A and HLA-B alleles for most subjects in the first cohort. A few of the identified cytomegalovirus-associated TCR beta chains were confirmed in vitro to be specific for cytomegalovirus antigens. Most TCR sequences were seen in very few donors, while some public TCRs were found in many individuals. A later genetic analysis associated a missense DCLRE1C variant with V-gene and J-gene trimming of TCR beta chains, and an independent cohort replicated the association. Roughly 17 rarely observed V segments, including chromosome 9 orphons, were excluded from the earlier analysis of several hundred of the donors because counts were too low. An earlier analysis of around 600 of the donors showed that most TCR beta V segments appeared in productive rearrangements either about 87% or about 30% of the time, which broadly matched IMGT annotations. The authors suggested that the approach could potentially be generalized to other disease states and immunological phenotypes. According to a later analysis, TCR association rates differed among HLA loci, with DRB1 alleles showing the most associated TCRs and HLA-C alleles showing the fewest. Compared with equally common non-associated chains, HLA-associated TCR beta chains in a later analysis were more clonally expanded and had lower generation probabilities. Roughly uniform sequencing depth across donors was assumed in presence/absence analyses, although this assumption may not hold. A later genetic analysis reported fewer N-insertions in productive TCRs among donors in an Asian-associated ancestry cluster than the roughly 620-donor mean. Linkage disequilibrium might explain the correlated functional status among segregating V segments, but an unknown experimental factor could not be excluded. When HLA alleles, especially DR and DQ, strongly co-occurred, attributing TCR associations to individual alleles was difficult. Because HLA typing was missing for some donors at each locus, association tests included only the typed subset. The 87-base-pair reads could not distinguish some IMGT-functional V segments, including TRBV6-2 and TRBV6-3, so those segments were excluded. Cytomegalovirus status was reported to be diagnosed by the classifier with high specificity and sensitivity in both the original and validation cohorts. A later analysis found that most CMV-associated TCR beta chains appeared HLA-restricted, with HLA associations seemingly driven largely by CMV exposure. At a false discovery rate of 0.05, a later analysis linked under 20,000 TCR beta sequences to specific HLA alleles.

Note on this clone: This clone's antigen is unknown.

As encoded in the germline V gene, CDR1 is SGDLS while CDR2 is YYNGEE. Compared with germline, V lacks 5 bases and J lacks 6 bases; bases without a gene match: 7. The CDR3 runs 13 amino acids, cysteine and phenylalanine included. Here the CDR3 DNA is all that survives: 39 bases in frame from base 1. The cohort comprised under 700 healthy bone marrow donors. Cohort members were all nominally healthy when sampled, although unrecorded immune exposures were likely present. The donor tested CMV seronegative and was one of the 352 seronegative cohort members. Every donor gave a peripheral blood sample, and the peripheral blood mononuclear cells from that sample were used for TCR beta sequencing. The Qiagen DNeasy Blood Extraction Kit was used to extract genomic DNA from the blood cell samples.

Sequenced material: PBMCs. This receptor chain uses TRBV9 and TRBJ2-7, with 8 bases in between that match TRBD2. The sequence was obtained from a female donor in good health and CMV-seronegative. The CDR3 is CASSRAGVPEQYF. At the DNA level, the sequence is TGTGCCAGCAGTAGAGCGGGGGTCCCCGAGCAGTACTTC. Reference TRBV9 and TRBJ2-7 genes cover what lies past the CDR3, so the full variable domain is DSGVTQTPKHLITATGQRVTLRCSPRSGDLSVYWYQQSLDQGLQFLIQYYNGEERAKGNILERFSAQQFPDLHSELNLSSLELGDSALYFCASSRAGVPEQYFGPGTRLTVT.